Reported below is one T cell receptor (beta chain). Its antigen remains unknown. CDR1 is ENHRY and CDR2 is SYGVKD in the germline V gene. The CDR3 covers 13 residues. Trimming took 4 bases from V and 7 from J, leaving 13 bases between them. PCR primers comprised 60 Vbeta and 13 Jbeta primers. Assay used: immunoSEQ multiplex PCR; TCRdb lists only in-frame clones, some missing. The table lists under 200,000 clones, about four fifths of them singletons. The data were obtained in a study of cytomegalovirus exposure and HLA in healthy donors. Study findings and constraints: Generally TCR sequences proved uncommon, though certain public TCRs appeared in numerous donors. Later work associated roughly 17,000 TCR beta sequences with HLA alleles at 0.05 false discovery rate. Later, TCR association rates were found to vary by HLA locus, highest for DRB1 and lowest for HLA-C. Association of a missense DCLRE1C variant with TCR beta V- and J-gene trimming was reported in a later analysis.

This clonotype was obtained from a male donor in good health and CMV-seropositive. V and J are TRBV10-3 and TRBJ1-2; D is undetermined. Input material: PBMCs. CDR3 in DNA: TGTGCCATCAGTGCGGGAGAAGAGGGTGGCTACACCTTC. This translates into CAISAGEEGGYTF.